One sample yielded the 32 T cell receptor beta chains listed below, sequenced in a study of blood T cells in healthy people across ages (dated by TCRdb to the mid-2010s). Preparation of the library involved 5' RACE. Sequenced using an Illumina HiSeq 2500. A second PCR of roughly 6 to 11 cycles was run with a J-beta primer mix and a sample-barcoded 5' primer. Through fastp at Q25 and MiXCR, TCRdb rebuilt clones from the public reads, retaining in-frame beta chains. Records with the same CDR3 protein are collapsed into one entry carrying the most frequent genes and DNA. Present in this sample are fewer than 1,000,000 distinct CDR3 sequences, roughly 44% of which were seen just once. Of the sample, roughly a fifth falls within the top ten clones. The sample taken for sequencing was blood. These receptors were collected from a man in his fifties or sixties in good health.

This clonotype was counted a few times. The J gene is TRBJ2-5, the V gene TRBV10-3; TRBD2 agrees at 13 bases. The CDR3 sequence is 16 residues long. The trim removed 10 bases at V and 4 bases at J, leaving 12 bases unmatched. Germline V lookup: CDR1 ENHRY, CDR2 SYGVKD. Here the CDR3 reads CATQTSGGRSVETQYF. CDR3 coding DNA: TGTGCCACCCAGACTAGCGGGGGGCGTTCGGTAGAGACCCAGTACTTC.

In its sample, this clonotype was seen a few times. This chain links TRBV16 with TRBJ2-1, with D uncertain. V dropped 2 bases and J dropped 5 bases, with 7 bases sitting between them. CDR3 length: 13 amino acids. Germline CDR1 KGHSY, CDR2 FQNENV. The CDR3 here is CASSQGRHNEQFF. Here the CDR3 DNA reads TGTGCCAGCAGCCAAGGCAGACACAATGAGCAGTTCTTC.

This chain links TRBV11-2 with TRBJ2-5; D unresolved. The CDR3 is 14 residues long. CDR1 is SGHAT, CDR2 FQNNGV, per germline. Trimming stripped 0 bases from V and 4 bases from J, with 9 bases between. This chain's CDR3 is CASSLDRLGETQYF. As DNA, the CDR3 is TGTGCCAGCAGCTTAGATAGATTAGGAGAGACCCAGTACTTC.

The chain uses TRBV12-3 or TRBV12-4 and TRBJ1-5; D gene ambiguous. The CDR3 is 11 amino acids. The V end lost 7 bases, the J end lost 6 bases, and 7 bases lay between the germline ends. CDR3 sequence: CASTHRQPQHF. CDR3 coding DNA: TGTGCCAGCACCCATCGTCAGCCCCAGCATTTT.

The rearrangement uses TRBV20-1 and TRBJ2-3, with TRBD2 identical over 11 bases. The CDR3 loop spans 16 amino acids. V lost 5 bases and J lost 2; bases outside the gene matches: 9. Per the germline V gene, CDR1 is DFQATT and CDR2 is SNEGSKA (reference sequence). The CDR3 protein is CSALPPGLAATDTQYF. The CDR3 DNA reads TGCAGTGCTCTCCCTCCGGGACTAGCGGCCACAGATACGCAGTATTTT.

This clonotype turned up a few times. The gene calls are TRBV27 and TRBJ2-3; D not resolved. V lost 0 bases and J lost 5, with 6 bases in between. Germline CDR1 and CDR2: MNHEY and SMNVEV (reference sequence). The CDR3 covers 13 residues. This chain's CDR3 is CASSLSIKDTQYF. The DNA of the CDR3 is TGTGCCAGCAGTTTATCGATAAAAGATACGCAGTATTTT.

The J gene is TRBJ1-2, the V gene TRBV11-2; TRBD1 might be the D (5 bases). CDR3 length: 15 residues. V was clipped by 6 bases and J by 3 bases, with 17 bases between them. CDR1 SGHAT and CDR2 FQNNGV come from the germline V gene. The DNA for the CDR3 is TGTGCCAGCAGTACTCTAGGGATAGGGGACTATGGCTACACCTTC. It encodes CASSTLGIGDYGYTF. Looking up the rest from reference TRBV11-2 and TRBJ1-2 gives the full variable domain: EAGVAQSPRYKIIEKRQSVAFWCNPISGHATLYWYQQILGQGPKLLIQFQNNGVVDDSQLPKDRFSAERLKGVDSTLKIQPAKLEDSAVYLCASSTLGIGDYGYTFGSGTRLTVV.

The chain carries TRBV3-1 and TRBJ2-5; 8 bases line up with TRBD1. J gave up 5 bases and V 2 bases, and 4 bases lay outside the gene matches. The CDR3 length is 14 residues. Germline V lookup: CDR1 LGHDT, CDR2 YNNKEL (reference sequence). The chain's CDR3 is CASSQSRQGETQYF. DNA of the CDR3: TGTGCCAGCAGCCAATCTCGACAGGGGGAGACCCAGTACTTC.

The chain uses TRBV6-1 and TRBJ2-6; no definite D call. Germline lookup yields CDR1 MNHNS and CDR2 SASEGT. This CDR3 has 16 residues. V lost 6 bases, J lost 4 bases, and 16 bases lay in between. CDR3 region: CASRSDAPTGANVLTF. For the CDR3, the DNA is TGTGCCAGCAGATCCGACGCTCCGACCGGGGCCAACGTCCTGACTTTC.

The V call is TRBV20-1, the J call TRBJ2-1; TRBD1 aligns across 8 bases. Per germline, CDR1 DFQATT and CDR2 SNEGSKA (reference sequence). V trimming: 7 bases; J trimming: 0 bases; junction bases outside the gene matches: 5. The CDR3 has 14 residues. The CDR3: CSVWTGSSYNEQFF. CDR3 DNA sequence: TGCAGTGTGTGGACAGGGAGCTCCTACAATGAGCAGTTCTTC.

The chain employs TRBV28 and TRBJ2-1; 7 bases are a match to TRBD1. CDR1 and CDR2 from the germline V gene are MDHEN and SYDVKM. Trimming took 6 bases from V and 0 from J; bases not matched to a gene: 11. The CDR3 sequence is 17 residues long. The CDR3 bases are TGTGCCAGCAGCTCAAGCACAGGGGCGCCCTCCTACAATGAGCAGTTCTTC. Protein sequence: CASSSSTGAPSYNEQFF. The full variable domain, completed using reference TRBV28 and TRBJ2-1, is DVKVTQSSRYLVKRTGEKVFLECVQDMDHENMFWYRQDPGLGLRLIYFSYDVKMKEKGDIPEGYSVSREKKERFSLILESASTNQTSMYLCASSSSTGAPSYNEQFFGPGTRLTVL.

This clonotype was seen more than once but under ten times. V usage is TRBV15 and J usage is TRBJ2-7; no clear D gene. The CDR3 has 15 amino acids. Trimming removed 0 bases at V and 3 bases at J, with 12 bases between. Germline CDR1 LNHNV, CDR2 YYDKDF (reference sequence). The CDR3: CATSRDRALYYEQYF. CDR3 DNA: TGTGCCACCAGCAGAGATAGGGCTCTCTACTACGAGCAGTACTTC.

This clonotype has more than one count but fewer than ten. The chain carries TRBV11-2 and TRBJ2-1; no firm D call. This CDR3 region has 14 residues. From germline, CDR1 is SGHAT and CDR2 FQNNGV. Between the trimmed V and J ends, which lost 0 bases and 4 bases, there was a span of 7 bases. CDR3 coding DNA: TGTGCCAGCAGCTTAGACACCCGTTACAATGAGCAGTTCTTC. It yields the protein CASSLDTRYNEQFF.

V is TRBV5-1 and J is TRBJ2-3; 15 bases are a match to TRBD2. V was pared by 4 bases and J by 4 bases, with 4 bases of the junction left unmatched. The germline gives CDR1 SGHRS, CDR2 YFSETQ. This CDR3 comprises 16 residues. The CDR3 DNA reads TGCGCCAGCAGCGACCGGACTAGCGGGGGGGCAGATACGCAGTATTTT. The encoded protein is CASSDRTSGGADTQYF.

CDR3 coding DNA: TGTGCCAGCAGCCTGGGGGGCGTCAGCCCCTACGAGCAGTACTTC. Amino acids: CASSLGGVSPYEQYF. The V and J genes are TRBV28 and TRBJ2-7; TRBD1 or TRBD2 may be the D gene (6 bases each). Trimming shortened V by 6 bases and J by 2 bases, and 17 bases separated the two germline ends. Germline CDR1 is MDHEN and CDR2 is SYDVKM. CDR3 size: 15 residues.

The CDR3 DNA follows: TGTGCCAGCAGCTTAGAGAGGACGGGCGCGAACACTGAAGCTTTCTTT. As protein: CASSLERTGANTEAFF. The chain uses TRBV7-2 and TRBJ1-1; no definite D call. CDR3 length equals 16 residues. V was cut by 1 base and J by 1 base, with 13 bases left in between. CDR1 SGHTA and CDR2 FQGNSA come from the germline V gene.

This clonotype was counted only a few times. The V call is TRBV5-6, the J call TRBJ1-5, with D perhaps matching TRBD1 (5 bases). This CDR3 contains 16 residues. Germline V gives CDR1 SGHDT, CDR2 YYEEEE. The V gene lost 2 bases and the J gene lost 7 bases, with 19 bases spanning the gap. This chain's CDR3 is CASSFWSPGRRQPQHF. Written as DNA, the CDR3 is TGTGCCAGCAGCTTTTGGAGTCCAGGGAGGAGGCAGCCCCAGCATTTT.

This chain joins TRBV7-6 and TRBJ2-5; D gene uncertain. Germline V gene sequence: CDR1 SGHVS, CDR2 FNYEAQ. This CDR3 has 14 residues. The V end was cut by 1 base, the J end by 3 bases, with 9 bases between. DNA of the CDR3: TGTGCCAGCAGCTTAGGAATGGCTAAAGAGACCCAGTACTTC. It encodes CASSLGMAKETQYF.

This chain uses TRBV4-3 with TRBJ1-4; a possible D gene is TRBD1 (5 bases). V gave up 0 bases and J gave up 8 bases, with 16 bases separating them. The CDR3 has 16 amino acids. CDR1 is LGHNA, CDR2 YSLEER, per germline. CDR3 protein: CASSQDIAGTIEKLFF. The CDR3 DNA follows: TGCGCCAGCAGCCAAGATATAGCAGGGACCATCGAAAAACTGTTTTTT.

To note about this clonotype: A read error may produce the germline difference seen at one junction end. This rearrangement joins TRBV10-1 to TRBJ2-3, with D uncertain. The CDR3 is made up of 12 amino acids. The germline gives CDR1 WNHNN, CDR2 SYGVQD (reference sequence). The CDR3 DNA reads TGCGCCAGCAGTCAGAGCACAGATGCGCAGTATTTT. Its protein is CASSQSTDAQYF.

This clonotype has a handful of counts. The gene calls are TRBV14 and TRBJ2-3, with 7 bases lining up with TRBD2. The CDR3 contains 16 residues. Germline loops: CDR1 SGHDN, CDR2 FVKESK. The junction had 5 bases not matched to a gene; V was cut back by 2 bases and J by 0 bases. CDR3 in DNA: TGTGCCAGCAGCCAAAGGGGAGGGACTAGCACAGATACGCAGTATTTT. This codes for CASSQRGGTSTDTQYF.

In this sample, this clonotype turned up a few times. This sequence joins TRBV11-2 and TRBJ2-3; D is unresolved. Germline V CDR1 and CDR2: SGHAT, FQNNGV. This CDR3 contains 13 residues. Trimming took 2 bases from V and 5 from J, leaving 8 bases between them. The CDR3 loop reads CASSLRSGDTQYF. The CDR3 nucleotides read TGTGCCAGCAGCTTAAGATCGGGAGATACGCAGTATTTT.

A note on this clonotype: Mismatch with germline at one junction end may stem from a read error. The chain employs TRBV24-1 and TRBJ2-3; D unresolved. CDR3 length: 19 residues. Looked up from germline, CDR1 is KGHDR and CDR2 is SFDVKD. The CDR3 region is CATSDMFEKAPRNTDAQYF. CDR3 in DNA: TGTGCCACCAGTGACATGTTCGAGAAAGCTCCTCGTAACACAGATGCGCAGTATTTT.

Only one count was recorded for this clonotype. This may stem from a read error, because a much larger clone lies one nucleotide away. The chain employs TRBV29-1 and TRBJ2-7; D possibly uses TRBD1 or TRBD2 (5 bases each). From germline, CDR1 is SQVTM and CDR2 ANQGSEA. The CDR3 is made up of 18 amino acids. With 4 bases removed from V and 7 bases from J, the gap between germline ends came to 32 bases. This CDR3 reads CSVVALVRLGRGYNEQYF. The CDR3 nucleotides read TGCAGCGTTGTAGCTTTGGTCCGCTTGGGTCGGGGCTACAATGAGCAGTACTTC.

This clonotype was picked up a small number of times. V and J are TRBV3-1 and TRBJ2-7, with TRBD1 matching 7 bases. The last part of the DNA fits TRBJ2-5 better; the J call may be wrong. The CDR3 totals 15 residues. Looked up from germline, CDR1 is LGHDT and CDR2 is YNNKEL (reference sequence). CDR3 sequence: CASSQDFTGQKTQYF. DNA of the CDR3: TGTGCCAGCAGCCAAGATTTCACGGGACAGAAGACCCAGTACTTC.

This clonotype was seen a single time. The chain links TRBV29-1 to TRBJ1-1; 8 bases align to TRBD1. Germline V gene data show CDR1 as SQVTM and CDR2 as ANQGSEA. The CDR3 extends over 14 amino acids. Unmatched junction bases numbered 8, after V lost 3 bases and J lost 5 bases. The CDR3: CSVDRGQGGTEAFF. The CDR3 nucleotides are TGCAGCGTTGACCGCGGACAGGGAGGTACTGAAGCTTTCTTT. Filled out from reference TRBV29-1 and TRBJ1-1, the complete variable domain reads SAVISQKPSRDICQRGTSLTIQCQVDSQVTMMFWYRQQPGQSLTLIATANQGSEATYESGFVIDKFPISRPNLTFSTLTVSNMSPEDSSIYLCSVDRGQGGTEAFFGQGTRLTVV.

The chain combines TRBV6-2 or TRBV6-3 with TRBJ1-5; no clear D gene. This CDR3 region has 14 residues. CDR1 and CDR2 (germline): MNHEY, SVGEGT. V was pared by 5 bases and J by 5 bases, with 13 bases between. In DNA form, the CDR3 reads TGTGCCAGCAGTAGACCCTCCGTGGATCAGCCCCAGCATTTT. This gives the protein CASSRPSVDQPQHF.

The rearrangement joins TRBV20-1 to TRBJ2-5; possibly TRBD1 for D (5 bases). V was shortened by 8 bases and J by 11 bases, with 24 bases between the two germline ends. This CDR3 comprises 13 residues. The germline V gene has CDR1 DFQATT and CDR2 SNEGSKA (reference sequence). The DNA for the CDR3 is TGCAGTTCAGCCCGTATGGCGGACAATGAGCAGTACTTC. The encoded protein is CSSARMADNEQYF.

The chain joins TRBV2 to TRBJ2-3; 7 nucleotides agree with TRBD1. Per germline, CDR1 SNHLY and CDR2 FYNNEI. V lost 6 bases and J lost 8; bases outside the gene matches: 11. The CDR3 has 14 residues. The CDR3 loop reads CASSLQGPGVTQYF. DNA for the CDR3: TGTGCCAGCAGCCTACAGGGGCCCGGGGTTACGCAGTATTTT.

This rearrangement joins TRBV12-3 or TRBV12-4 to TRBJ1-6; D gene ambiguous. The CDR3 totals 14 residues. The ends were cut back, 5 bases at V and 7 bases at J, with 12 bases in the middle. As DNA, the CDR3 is TGTGCCAGCAGTCACCGGGGTTTAAATTCACCCCTCCACTTT. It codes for CASSHRGLNSPLHF.

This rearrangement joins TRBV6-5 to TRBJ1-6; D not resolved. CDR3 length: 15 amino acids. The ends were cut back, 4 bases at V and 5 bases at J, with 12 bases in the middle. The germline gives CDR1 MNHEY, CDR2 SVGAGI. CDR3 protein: CASSSRGSDNSPLHF. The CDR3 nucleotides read TGTGCCAGCAGTTCCCGCGGCAGTGATAATTCACCCCTCCACTTT.

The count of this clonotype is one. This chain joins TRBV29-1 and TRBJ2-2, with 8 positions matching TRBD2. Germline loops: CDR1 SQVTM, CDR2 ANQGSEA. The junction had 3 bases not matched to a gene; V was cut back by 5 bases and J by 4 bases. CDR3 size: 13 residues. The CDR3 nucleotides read TGCAGCGTTTTCCTAGCGGGCACCGGGGAGCTGTTTTTT. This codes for CSVFLAGTGELFF.